This T cell receptor (beta chain) was sequenced in a study of OX40 agonist ivuxolimab in advanced cancers. This clone was seen just once. Sequencing was performed with immunoSEQ multiplex PCR; in TCRdb, only in-frame clones are kept and a portion is missing. The profile shows tens of thousands of clones, about 91% of them singletons. Germline assignment: CDR1 SQVTM and CDR2 ANQGSEA. The CDR3 has 13 residues. The germline V and J ends were trimmed by 3 bases and 4 bases, with 13 bases remaining between them. The receptor comes from an adult with an advanced solid tumor such as melanoma, head and neck, liver or kidney cancer. This chain joins TRBV29-1 and TRBJ2-7; the D gene is possibly TRBD1 (6 bases). Sequences were derived from CD4+ or CD8+ T cells sorted from blood, sampled in a trial of the OX40 agonist ivuxolimab. The CDR3: CSVDRGSAYEQYF. CDR3 sequence (DNA): TGCAGCGTTGACAGGGGTTCGGCGTACGAGCAGTACTTC.